This TCR beta chain was identified in a study of cytomegalovirus exposure and HLA in healthy donors. The germline gives CDR1 SGHVS, CDR2 FQNEAQ. V lost 4 bases and J 4 bases, leaving 16 bases between the germline ends. CDR3 length: 15 residues. The study ran its PCR with 60 Vbeta and 13 Jbeta primers. Profiled with immunoSEQ multiplex PCR; TCRdb holds only in-frame clones, not every one. Of 100,000 to 150,000 clones listed, 74% are singletons. Material: PBMCs. This receptor was identified in a man aged 35 to 55 in good health and CMV-seropositive. The genes are TRBV7-8 and TRBJ2-5; TRBD2 is a possible D gene (7 bases). In DNA, the CDR3 is TGTGCCAGCAGCTGGAGGGGGGGGCGCCTAGAGACCCAGTACTTC. Its protein is CASSWRGGRLETQYF.